One sample yielded the 13 T cell receptor beta chains listed below, sequenced in a study of blood T cells in healthy people across ages. Primers used in a second PCR of roughly 7 to 11 cycles were a sample-barcoded 5' primer and a J-beta primer mix. TCRdb analysed the 5' RACE reads with MiXCR anew, one entry per CDR3 protein. The sample has about a million distinct CDR3 sequences, around 48% seen once; the top ten hold 10% to 15%. Source material: blood. Receptors originate from a man aged 25-45 years in good health.

J is TRBJ2-5 and V is TRBV29-1; D may correspond to TRBD1 or TRBD2 (6 bases each). This CDR3 has 14 residues. Per the germline V gene, CDR1 is SQVTM and CDR2 is ANQGSEA. Trimming left V 6 bases short and J 11 bases short, with 25 bases between. This chain's CDR3 is CSVSLSTGGNEQYF. CDR3 in DNA: TGCAGCGTCTCGCTCAGCACCGGGGGCAATGAGCAGTACTTC. Complete variable domain (other parts from reference TRBV29-1 and TRBJ2-5): SAVISQKPSRDICQRGTSLTIQCQVDSQVTMMFWYRQQPGQSLTLIATANQGSEATYESGFVIDKFPISRPNLTFSTLTVSNMSPEDSSIYLCSVSLSTGGNEQYFGPGTRLLVL.

V is TRBV5-1 and J is TRBJ2-5, with D tentatively TRBD1 or TRBD2 (5 bases each). Germline CDR1 SGHRS, CDR2 YFSETQ. This CDR3 is 13 amino acids long. Trimming cost V 4 bases and J 2 bases, with 9 bases left between them. The CDR3 is CASSGGPQETQYF. The DNA for the CDR3 is TGCGCCAGCAGCGGGGGACCTCAAGAGACCCAGTACTTC.

This sequence joins TRBV29-1 and TRBJ2-1; the D gene is possibly TRBD2 (5 bases). The germline V gene encodes CDR1 SQVTM and CDR2 ANQGSEA. V shed 1 base and J shed 0 bases, with 10 bases lying between them. CDR3 length: 15 amino acids. The CDR3 sequence is CSVEGTASSYNEQFF. In nucleotides, the CDR3 is TGCAGCGTTGAAGGGACTGCGAGCTCCTACAATGAGCAGTTCTTC.

The chain employs TRBV15 and TRBJ2-7, with D possibly called TRBD1 or TRBD2 (5 bases each). The J call may be incorrect, as the DNA end agrees better with TRBJ2-5. CDR3 length: 17 residues. Germline V gene sequence: CDR1 LNHNV, CDR2 YYDKDF (reference sequence). The CDR3 protein is CATRHPETGPGGETQYF. The CDR3 DNA reads as TGTGCCACCAGACATCCAGAAACGGGGCCTGGGGGAGAGACCCAGTACTTC.

This clonotype was seen repeatedly, ten times or more. This may arise from a read error, as a much more abundant clone is one base away. The J gene is TRBJ2-1, the V gene TRBV6-4; 12 bases are a match to TRBD2. J lost 6 bases, V lost 2 bases, and 2 bases had no gene match. Germline V CDR1 and CDR2: MRHNA, SNTAGT. There are 15 residues in the CDR3. DNA for the CDR3: TGTGCCAGCAGTGACGCTAGCGGGGGGGCCAATGAGCAGTTCTTC. Translating it yields CASSDASGGANEQFF.

This chain links TRBV9 with TRBJ2-4; 10 nucleotides line up with TRBD1. The J call is uncertain, as TRBJ2-7 better fits the DNA end. The length of the CDR3 is 14 residues. Per the germline V gene, CDR1 is SGDLS and CDR2 is YYNGEE. CDR3 nucleotide sequence: TGTGCCAGCAGCGGGGGACAGGGGATCCACGAGCAGTACTTC. It codes for CASSGGQGIHEQYF.

This CDR3 is CASKGRTDVNTEAFF. Here the CDR3 DNA reads TGTGCCAGTAAAGGACGGACAGACGTGAACACTGAAGCTTTCTTT. The chain joins TRBV7-2 to TRBJ1-1, with D possibly being TRBD1 (6 bases). The germline V and J ends were trimmed by 9 bases and 0 bases, with 17 bases remaining between them. The germline gives CDR1 SGHTA, CDR2 FQGNSA. This CDR3 region has 15 residues.

V gene TRBV6-4 combines with J gene TRBJ2-1; 10 nucleotides line up with TRBD2. CDR3 length: 16 amino acids. Germline V lookup: CDR1 MRHNA, CDR2 SNTAGT. Trimming cost V 7 bases and J 4 bases; bases outside gene matches: 10. The CDR3 nucleotides read TGTGCCAGCACCATGAGACCTAGCGGGGGATACAATGAGCAGTTCTTC. Residues: CASTMRPSGGYNEQFF.

This chain uses TRBV20-1 with TRBJ2-5; TRBD2 matches 12 bases. The germline V gene encodes CDR1 DFQATT and CDR2 SNEGSKA (reference sequence). With 3 bases clipped from V and 6 bases from J, the junction kept 8 bases outside the gene matches. The CDR3 consists of 15 residues. The CDR3: CSARDPTSGGQTQYF. For the CDR3, the DNA is TGCAGTGCTAGGGATCCGACTAGCGGGGGCCAGACCCAGTACTTC.

The chain combines TRBV20-1 with TRBJ1-2, with 11 positions matching TRBD1. The germline V gene has CDR1 DFQATT and CDR2 SNEGSKA (reference sequence). The CDR3 spans 12 residues. Trimming removed 6 bases from V and 8 bases from J; junction bases left unmatched: 5. The CDR3 DNA follows: TGCAGTGCGCGGACAGGGGGCCGGGGCTACACCTTC. Encoded protein: CSARTGGRGYTF.

This clonotype was picked up a small number of times. The V gene is TRBV20-1, the J gene TRBJ2-3; D gene ambiguous. The germline CDR1 and CDR2 sequences are DFQATT and SNEGSKA (reference sequence). Trimming took off 7 bases at V and 4 bases at J, with 9 bases between the two ends. This CDR3 is built from 11 residues. CDR3 in DNA: TGCAGTGTTATAGTTGCAGATACGCAGTATTTT. It specifies CSVIVADTQYF.

This clonotype came up a few times. This rearrangement joins TRBV12-3 or TRBV12-4 to TRBJ2-3; the D is unclear. V lost 2 bases and J lost 6, with 9 bases in between. This CDR3 has 13 amino acids. The CDR3 DNA is TGTGCCAGCAGTTTAACCCAGGCGGATACGCAGTATTTT. Amino acid sequence: CASSLTQADTQYF.

The chain links TRBV6-1 to TRBJ2-1, with D possibly TRBD2 on 6 matching bases. The CDR3 runs to 12 residues. CDR1 and CDR2 (germline): MNHNS, SASEGT. Trimming took off 1 base at V and 14 bases at J, with 12 bases between the two ends. CDR3 loop: CASSEGGLREFF. In nucleotides, the CDR3 is TGTGCCAGCAGTGAAGGAGGACTACGGGAGTTCTTC.